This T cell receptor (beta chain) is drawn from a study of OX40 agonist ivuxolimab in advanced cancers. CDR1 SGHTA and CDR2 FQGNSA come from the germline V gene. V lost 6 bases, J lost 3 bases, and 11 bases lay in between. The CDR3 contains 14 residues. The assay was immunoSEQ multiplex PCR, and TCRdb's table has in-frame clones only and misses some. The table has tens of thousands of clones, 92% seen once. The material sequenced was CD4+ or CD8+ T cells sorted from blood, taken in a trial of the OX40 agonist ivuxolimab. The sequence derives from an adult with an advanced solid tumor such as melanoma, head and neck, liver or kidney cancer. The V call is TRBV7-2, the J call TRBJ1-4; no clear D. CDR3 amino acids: CASSPVGSNEKLFF. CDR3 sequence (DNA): TGTGCCAGCAGTCCGGTTGGGTCTAATGAAAAACTGTTTTTT. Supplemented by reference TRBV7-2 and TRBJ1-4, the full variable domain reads GAGVSQSPSNKVTEKGKDVELRCDPISGHTALYWYRQSLGQGLEFLIYFQGNSAPDKSGLPSDRFSAERTGGSVSTLTIQRTQQEDSAVYLCASSPVGSNEKLFFGSGTQLSVL.